Following are 11 T cell receptor beta chains from one sample sequenced in a study of T cells in women clearing cervical HPV infection. Only in-frame clones appear in the TCRdb table, and some are missing; sequencing was by immunoSEQ multiplex PCR. The table lists tens of thousands of clones. Input material: blood buffy coat. The receptors were gathered from a woman aged 18 to 69 with a cervical HPV16 infection that either progressed to CIN3+ or cleared (not recorded which).

Note on this clone: The CDR3 end falls 3 residues outside the read, so it is completed with the germline J gene. The V call is TRBV19, the J call TRBJ2-7, with 10 bases that match TRBD2. CDR3 size: 15 residues. CDR1 LNHDA and CDR2 SQIVND come from the germline V gene (reference sequence). V shed 1 base, J shed 2 bases, and the junction held 2 bases outside the gene matches. The sequenced part of the CDR3 DNA is TGTGCCAGTAGTATAGTAGCGGGGGGCCCCTACGAG. This translates into CASSIVAGGPYE. The entire CDR3 protein is CASSIVAGGPYEQYF. Using reference TRBV19 and TRBJ2-7 for the parts outside the CDR3, the full variable domain is DGGITQSPKYLFRKEGQNVTLSCEQNLNHDAMYWYRQDPGQGLRLIYYSQIVNDFQKGDIAEGYSVSREKKESFPLTVTSAQKNPTAFYLCASSIVAGGPYEQYFGPGTRLTVT.

Concerning this clone: The CDR3 extends 3 residues past the end of the read, so its final part is completed from the germline J gene. The rearrangement joins TRBV30 to TRBJ2-1, with 10 positions matching TRBD1. In germline, CDR1 is GTSNPN, CDR2 SVGIG (reference sequence). Trimming took 7 bases from V and 4 from J; bases not matched to a gene: 1. The length of the CDR3 is 12 residues. The CDR3 protein is CALDRGYNEQFF. The covered CDR3 bases are TGTGCCTTGGACAGGGGGTACAATGAG.

On this clone itself: The read terminates 3 residues ahead of where the CDR3 ends, so the germline J gene completes it. This sequence joins TRBV5-1 and TRBJ2-2, with 8 bases identical to TRBD1. V shed 4 bases and J 4 bases; nucleotides not matched to a gene: 6. This CDR3 spans 15 amino acids. The V gene's germline CDR1 is SGHRS and CDR2 YFSETQ. The CDR3 here is CASSPWTGPTGELFF. CDR3 DNA, as far as it was read: TGCGCCAGCAGCCCGTGGACAGGGCCCACCGGGGAG.

On this clone itself: The missing CDR3 end, 3 residues past where the read stops, is filled in from the germline J gene. The rearrangement links TRBV30 to TRBJ2-3; perhaps TRBD1 as D (5 bases). The CDR3 spans 13 residues. Germline-derived CDR1 and CDR2 are GTSNPN and SVGIG (reference sequence). The CDR3 region is CACTDEKGVPQYF. The CDR3 bases that were read are TGTGCCTGCACCGACGAGAAAGGGGTACCG.

As regards this clone: The read gets to within 3 residues of the CDR3 end, and the germline J gene fills in the rest. The chain couples TRBV5-1 to TRBJ1-2; D is ambiguous. Germline V lookup: CDR1 SGHRS, CDR2 YFSETQ. V lost 4 bases to trimming and J lost 2 bases, with 15 bases between them. This CDR3 contains 15 residues. This CDR3 is CASSSGSNLNYGYTF. CDR3 DNA, as far as it was read: TGCGCCAGCAGCAGCGGGTCAAACTTGAACTATGGC.

Turning to this clone: The read falls 3 residues short of the CDR3 end, and the missing part is taken from the germline J gene. V usage is TRBV23-1 and J usage is TRBJ1-1; 7 bases line up with TRBD1. TRBV23-1 is annotated as an ORF whose role is uncertain. V gave up 6 bases and J gave up 0 bases; unmatched junction bases: 7. There are 15 residues in the CDR3. CDR3 DNA (partial): TGCGCCAGCAGCCATTATGGGACAGTGAACACTGAA. It encodes CASSHYGTVNTE. The full CDR3 is CASSHYGTVNTEAFF.

Comments on this clone: The observed sequence ends 3 residues before the CDR3 terminus, with the missing tail filled in from the germline J gene. V gene TRBV10-1 combines with J gene TRBJ2-7; D not resolved. This CDR3 has 12 residues. Germline CDR1 and CDR2: WNHNN and SYGVQD (reference sequence). Trimming shortened V by 2 bases and J by 5 bases, and 7 bases separated the two germline ends. The covered CDR3 bases are TGCGCCAGCAGTGAGGTTCTCCACGAG. It yields the protein CASSEVLHE. The entire CDR3 reads CASSEVLHEQYF.

Comment on this clone: With the read ending 3 residues before the CDR3 end, the germline J gene is used to fill in that end. The V call is TRBV19, the J call TRBJ2-7; tentative D call: TRBD2 (5 bases). The CDR3 length is 14 residues. Germline CDR1 reads LNHDA; CDR2 reads SQIVND (reference sequence). Trimming removed 2 bases from V and 6 bases from J, with 14 bases in between. Incomplete CDR3 DNA: TGTGCCAGTAGTATAACTAGTCGACCAGTCGAG. Translating gives CASSITSRPVE. The whole CDR3 is CASSITSRPVEQYF.

For this clone: Sequencing ends 3 residues short of the CDR3 end; the germline J gene provides the rest. The V and J genes are TRBV2 and TRBJ1-6; no clear D. The V and J ends lost 3 bases and 9 bases respectively, with 6 bases between them. This CDR3 comprises 12 residues. The V gene's germline CDR1 is SNHLY and CDR2 FYNNEI. Partial CDR3 DNA: TGTGCCAGCAGTGACCCCCTTTCACCC. Protein product: CASSDPLSP. The whole CDR3 is CASSDPLSPLHF.

A note on this clone: The read stops 3 residues short of the end of the CDR3; the missing end is completed from the germline J gene. The chain has TRBV5-1 and TRBJ2-3; TRBD2 matches 8 bases. Germline lookup yields CDR1 SGHRS and CDR2 YFSETQ. The J segment lost 0 bases and the V segment lost 4 bases, leaving 7 bases of the junction unmatched. The CDR3 has 16 amino acids. The CDR3 loop reads CASSLLGGGSTDTQYF. CDR3 DNA, as far as it was read: TGCGCCAGCAGCCTCCTGGGCGGGGGGAGCACAGATACG.

Of note for this clone: The observed sequence ends 3 residues before the CDR3 terminus, with the missing tail filled in from the germline J gene. The rearrangement uses TRBV7-9 and TRBJ2-4; no clear D. The CDR3 covers 12 residues. Per the germline V gene, CDR1 is SEHNR and CDR2 is FQNEAQ (reference sequence). The sequenced part of the CDR3 DNA is TGTGCCAGCAGCCCCGCTAACTATGGT. Protein product: CASSPANYG. The full CDR3 protein reads CASSPANYGQYF.